This paragraph reports one TCR beta chain. What it recognizes is unknown. The sample comes from a study of T cell responses to AZD1222 COVID-19 vaccine. General study points: Mostly white British, mostly female donors; authors suggested clonal diversity may be underestimated. Variant regions that are unmutated are reportedly the target of nearly half of spike-specific TCRs. The CD4 TCRs associated with vaccination extended across spike and predominated at 160-218 and 743-854.

The table came from immunoSEQ multiplex PCR; TCRdb's copy has only in-frame clones and leaves some out. The sample records some 100,000 clones, about 87% being singletons. Pooling was applied to second doses at about 4 or about 12 weeks. Sequencing used peripheral blood, obtained 28 days after the second AZD1222 dose. The TCR was taken from an adult who received the AZD1222 COVID-19 vaccine.

The CDR3 nucleotides read TGTGCCAGCAGCTCCTGGGGTCAGGGCGATCAGCCCCAGCATTTT. The encoded protein is CASSSWGQGDQPQHF. V gene TRBV6-2 or TRBV6-3 combines with J gene TRBJ1-5, with a possible D match to TRBD1 (5 bases). Germline V CDR1 and CDR2: MNHEY, SVGEGT. V was clipped by 6 bases and J by 5 bases, with 17 bases between them. The CDR3 is made up of 15 amino acids.